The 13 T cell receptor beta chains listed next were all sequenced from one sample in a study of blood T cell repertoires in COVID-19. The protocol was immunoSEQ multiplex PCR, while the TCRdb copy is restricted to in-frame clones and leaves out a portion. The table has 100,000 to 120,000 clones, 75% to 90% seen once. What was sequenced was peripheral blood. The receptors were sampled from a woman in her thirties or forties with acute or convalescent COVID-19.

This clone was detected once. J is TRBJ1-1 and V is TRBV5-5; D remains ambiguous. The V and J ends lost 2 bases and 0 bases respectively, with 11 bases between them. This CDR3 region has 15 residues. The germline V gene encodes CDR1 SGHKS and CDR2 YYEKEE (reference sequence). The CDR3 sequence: CASSLGGAMNTEAFF. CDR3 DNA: TGTGCCAGCAGCTTAGGCGGAGCAATGAACACTGAAGCTTTCTTT.

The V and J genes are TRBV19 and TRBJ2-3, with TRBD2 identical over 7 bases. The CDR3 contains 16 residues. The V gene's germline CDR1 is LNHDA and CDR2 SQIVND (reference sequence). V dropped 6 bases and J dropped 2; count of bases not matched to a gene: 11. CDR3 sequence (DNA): TGTGCCAGTAGCGACCTGAAGCGGGGTTACACAGATACGCAGTATTTT. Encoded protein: CASSDLKRGYTDTQYF.

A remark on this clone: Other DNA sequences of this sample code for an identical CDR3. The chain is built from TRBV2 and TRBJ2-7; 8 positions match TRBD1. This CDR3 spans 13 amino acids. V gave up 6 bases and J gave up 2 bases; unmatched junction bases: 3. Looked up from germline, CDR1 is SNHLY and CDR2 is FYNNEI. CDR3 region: CASRGQGTYEQYF. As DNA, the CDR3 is TGTGCCAGCAGAGGACAGGGAACCTACGAGCAGTACTTC.

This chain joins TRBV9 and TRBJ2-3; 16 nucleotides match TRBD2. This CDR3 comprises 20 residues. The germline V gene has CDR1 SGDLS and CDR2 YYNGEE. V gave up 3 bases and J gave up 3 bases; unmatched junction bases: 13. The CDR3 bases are TGTGCCAGCAGCGCCGGGACTAGCGGGGGGGCTGTGATAGGGACAGATACGCAGTATTTT. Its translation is CASSAGTSGGAVIGTDTQYF.

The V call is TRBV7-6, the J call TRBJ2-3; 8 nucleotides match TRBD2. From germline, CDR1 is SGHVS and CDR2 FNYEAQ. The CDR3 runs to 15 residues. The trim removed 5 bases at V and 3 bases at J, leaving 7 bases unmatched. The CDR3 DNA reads TGTGCCAGCAGCCCACCGGGGGGGCGGACAGATACGCAGTATTTT. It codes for CASSPPGGRTDTQYF.

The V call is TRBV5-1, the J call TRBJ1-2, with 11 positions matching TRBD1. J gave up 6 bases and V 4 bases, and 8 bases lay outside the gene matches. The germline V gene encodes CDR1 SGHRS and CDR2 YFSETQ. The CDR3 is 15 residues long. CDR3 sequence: CASSHPGQGGDGYTF. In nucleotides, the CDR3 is TGCGCCAGCAGCCATCCGGGACAGGGGGGAGATGGCTACACCTTC.

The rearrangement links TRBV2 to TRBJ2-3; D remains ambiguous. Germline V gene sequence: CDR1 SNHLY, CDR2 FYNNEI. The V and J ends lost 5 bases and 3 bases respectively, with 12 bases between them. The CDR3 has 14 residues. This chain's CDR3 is CASSYLTITDTQYF. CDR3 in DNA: TGTGCCAGCAGTTATTTAACTATTACAGATACGCAGTATTTT.

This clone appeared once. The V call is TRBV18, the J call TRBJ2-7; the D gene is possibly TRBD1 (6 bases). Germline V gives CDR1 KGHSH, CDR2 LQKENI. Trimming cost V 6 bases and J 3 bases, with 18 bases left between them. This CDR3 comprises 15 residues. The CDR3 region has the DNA TGTGCCAGCTCGGCAGGGGACGAAAAAGGCTACGAGCAGTACTTC. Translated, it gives CASSAGDEKGYEQYF.

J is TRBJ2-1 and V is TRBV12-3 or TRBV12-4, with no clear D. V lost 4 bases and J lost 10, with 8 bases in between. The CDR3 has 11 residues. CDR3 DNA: TGTGCCAGCAGTTCCGCTAGGGAGCAGTTCTTC. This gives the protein CASSSAREQFF.

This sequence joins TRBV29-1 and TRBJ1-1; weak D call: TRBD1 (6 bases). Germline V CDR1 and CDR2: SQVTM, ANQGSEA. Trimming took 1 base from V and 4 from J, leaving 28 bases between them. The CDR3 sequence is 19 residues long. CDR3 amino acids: CSVEAMWRQAPGRGTEAFF. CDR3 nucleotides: TGCAGCGTTGAAGCAATGTGGAGACAGGCCCCTGGCCGAGGCACTGAAGCTTTCTTT.

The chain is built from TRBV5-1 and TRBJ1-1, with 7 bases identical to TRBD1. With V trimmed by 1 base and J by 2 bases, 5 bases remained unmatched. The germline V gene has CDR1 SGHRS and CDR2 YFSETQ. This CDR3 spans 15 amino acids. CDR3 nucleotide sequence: TGCGCCAGCAGCTTGAGGGGACAGCTTAACACTGAAGCTTTCTTT. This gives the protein CASSLRGQLNTEAFF.

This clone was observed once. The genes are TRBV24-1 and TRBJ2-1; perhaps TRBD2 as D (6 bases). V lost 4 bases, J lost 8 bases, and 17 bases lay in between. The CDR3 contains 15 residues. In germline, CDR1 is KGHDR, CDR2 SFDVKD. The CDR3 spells CATSDPSDGSDEQFF. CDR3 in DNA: TGTGCCACCAGTGACCCTAGCGATGGTAGTGATGAGCAGTTCTTC.

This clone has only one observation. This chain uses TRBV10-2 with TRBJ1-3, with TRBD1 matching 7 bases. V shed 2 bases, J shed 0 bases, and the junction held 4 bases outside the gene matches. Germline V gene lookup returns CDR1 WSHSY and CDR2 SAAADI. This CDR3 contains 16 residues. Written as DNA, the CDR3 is TGCGCCAGCAGTGAGGGGGCAGGGGGCTCTGGAAACACCATATATTTT. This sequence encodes CASSEGAGGSGNTIYF.